Detailed here is one T cell receptor beta chain. Its antigen is still unknown. This specimen comes from a study of T cell responses to AZD1222 COVID-19 vaccine. Study conclusions and caveats: After the peak T cell response, and only then, were repertoires sampled. Increased Spike-specific TCR breadth and depth were observed after two AZD1222 doses. Spike was spanned by vaccine-associated CD4 TCRs, with dominance at 160-218 and 743-854.

TCRdb's copy holds only in-frame clones and misses some; the assay was immunoSEQ multiplex PCR. The sample records under 200,000 clones, approximately 90% being singletons. The source is an adult who received the AZD1222 COVID-19 vaccine. The sample in question was peripheral blood, obtained 28 days after the second AZD1222 dose.

The chain's CDR3 is CATSVGGDTEAFF. The CDR3 DNA is TGTGCCACCAGCGTAGGGGGGGACACTGAAGCTTTCTTT. The gene calls are TRBV15 and TRBJ1-1; the D gene is possibly TRBD1 (6 bases). V lost 5 bases, J lost 3 bases, and 10 bases lay in between. The CDR3 length is 13 residues. Germline CDR1 is LNHNV and CDR2 is YYDKDF (reference sequence).